This TCR beta chain comes out of a study of siplizumab effects on memory and regulatory T cells. Only a few counts were recorded for this clone. This CDR3 contains 14 residues. In germline, CDR1 is SGDLS, CDR2 YYNGEE. V gave up 0 bases and J gave up 2 bases, with 7 bases separating them. Roughly 9.8 x 10^4 TCR templates were assayed per sample. Produced via immunoSEQ multiplex PCR; TCRdb's table is partial and in-frame only. The sample lists some 63,000 clones, nearly 98% occurring once. Material for sequencing was naive CD8+ T cells sorted from blood. The chain employs TRBV9 and TRBJ2-3; D not resolved. This TCR derives from a human donor in good health. The CDR3 sequence: CASSVGAYTDTQYF. Here the CDR3 DNA reads TGTGCCAGCAGCGTAGGTGCTTACACAGATACGCAGTATTTT.